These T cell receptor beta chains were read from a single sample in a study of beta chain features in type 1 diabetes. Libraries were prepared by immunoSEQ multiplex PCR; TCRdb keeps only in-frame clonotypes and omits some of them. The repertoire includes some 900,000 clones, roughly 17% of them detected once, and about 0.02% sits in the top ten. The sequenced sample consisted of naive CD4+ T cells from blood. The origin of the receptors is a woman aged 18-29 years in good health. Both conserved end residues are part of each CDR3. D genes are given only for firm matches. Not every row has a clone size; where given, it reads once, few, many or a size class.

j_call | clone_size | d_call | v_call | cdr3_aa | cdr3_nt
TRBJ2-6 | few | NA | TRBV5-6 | CASSFVSGANVLTF | TGTGCCAGCAGCTTCGTCTCTGGGGCCAACGTCCTGACTTTC
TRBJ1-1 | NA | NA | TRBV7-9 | CASSSHNRANTEAFF | TGTGCCAGCAGCTCACACAACAGGGCAAACACTGAAGCTTTCTTT
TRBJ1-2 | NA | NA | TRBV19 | CASSISGNHGYTF | TGTGCCAGTAGTATATCGGGGAATCATGGCTACACCTTC
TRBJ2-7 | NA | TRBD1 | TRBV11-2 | CASSPDRVSYEQYF | TGTGCCAGCAGCCCCGACAGGGTCTCCTACGAGCAGTACTTC
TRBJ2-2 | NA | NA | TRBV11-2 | CASSLDNSGELFF | TGTGCCAGCAGCTTAGATAATTCCGGGGAGCTGTTTTTT
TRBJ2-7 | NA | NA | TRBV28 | CASTLPGGLLYEQYF | TGTGCCAGCACCCTTCCCGGGGGACTCCTCTACGAGCAGTACTTC
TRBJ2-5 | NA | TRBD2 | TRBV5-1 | CASSLEAGVGETQYF | TGCGCCAGCAGCTTGGAGGCGGGAGTTGGAGAGACCCAGTACTTC
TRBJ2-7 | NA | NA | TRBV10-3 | CAISHTRNLLEQYF | TGTGCCATCAGCCATACTAGAAATCTTCTCGAGCAGTACTTC
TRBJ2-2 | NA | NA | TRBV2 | CASIQDMNTGELFF | TGTGCCAGCATCCAGGACATGAACACCGGGGAGCTGTTTTTT
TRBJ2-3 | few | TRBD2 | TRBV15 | CATSRGLAPTDTQYF | TGTGCCACCAGCAGAGGACTAGCGCCGACAGATACGCAGTATTTT
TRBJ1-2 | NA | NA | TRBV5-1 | CASSFSRETGYTF | TGCGCCAGCAGCTTCTCTCGTGAGACAGGCTACACCTTC
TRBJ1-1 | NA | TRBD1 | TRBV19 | CASSPDRAGTEAFF | TGTGCCAGTAGTCCGGACAGGGCAGGCACTGAAGCTTTCTTT
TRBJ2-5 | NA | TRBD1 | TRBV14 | CASSPTGQGLQETQYF | TGTGCCAGCAGCCCAACGGGACAGGGTCTCCAAGAGACCCAGTACTTC
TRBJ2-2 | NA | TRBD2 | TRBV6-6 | CASSTGLNTGELFF | TGTGCCAGCAGTACGGGACTAAACACCGGGGAGCTGTTTTTT
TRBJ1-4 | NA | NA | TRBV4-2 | CASSQGDGGGEKLFF | TGTGCCAGCAGCCAAGGCGACGGAGGTGGTGAAAAACTGTTTTTT
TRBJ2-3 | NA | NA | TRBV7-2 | CASKLTGTPSADTQYF | TGTGCCAGCAAGCTCACCGGGACGCCGAGCGCAGATACGCAGTATTTT
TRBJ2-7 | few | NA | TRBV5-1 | CASSLDVHEQYF | TGCGCCAGCAGCTTGGATGTCCACGAGCAGTACTTC
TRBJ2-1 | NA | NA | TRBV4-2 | CASSQDRLAVYNEQFF | TGTGCCAGCAGCCAAGATAGGCTAGCAGTATACAATGAGCAGTTCTTC
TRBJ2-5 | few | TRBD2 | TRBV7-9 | CASSLAPGGTQYF | TGTGCCAGCAGCTTAGCCCCGGGGGGGACCCAGTACTTC
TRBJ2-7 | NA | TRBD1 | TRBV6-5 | CASSYTPGGSYEQYF | TGTGCCAGCAGTTACACACCAGGGGGCTCCTACGAGCAGTACTTC
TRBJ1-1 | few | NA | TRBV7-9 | CASSFLGWGAEAFF | TGTGCCAGCAGCTTTCTTGGGTGGGGGGCTGAAGCTTTCTTT
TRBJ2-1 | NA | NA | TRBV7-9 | CASSLGEAGRHEQFF | TGTGCCAGCAGCTTAGGGGAAGCAGGCCGGCATGAGCAGTTCTTC
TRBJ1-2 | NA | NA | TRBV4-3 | CASSQVGAYGYTF | TGCGCCAGCAGCCAAGTGGGGGCATATGGCTACACCTTC
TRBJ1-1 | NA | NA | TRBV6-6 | CASTERGVSTEAFF | TGTGCCAGCACCGAGCGGGGGGTGAGCACTGAAGCTTTCTTT
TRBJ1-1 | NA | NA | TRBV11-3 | CASSLGQNEAFF | TGTGCCAGCAGCTTAGGGCAGAATGAAGCTTTCTTT
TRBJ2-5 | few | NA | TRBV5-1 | CASSLEPNQETQYF | TGCGCCAGCAGCTTGGAGCCAAACCAAGAGACCCAGTACTTC
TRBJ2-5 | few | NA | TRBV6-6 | CASRQEETQYF | TGTGCCAGCCGGCAAGAAGAGACCCAGTACTTC
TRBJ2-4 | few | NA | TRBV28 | CASSSLQGSAKNIQYF | TGTGCCAGCAGCTCTTTACAAGGGTCGGCCAAAAACATTCAGTACTTC
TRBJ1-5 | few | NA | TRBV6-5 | CASRDQGPNQPQHF | TGTGCCAGCAGAGATCAGGGTCCCAATCAGCCCCAGCATTTT
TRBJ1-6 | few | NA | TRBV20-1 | CSAHRPPALHF | TGCAGTGCCCACCGGCCTCCGGCCCTCCACTTT
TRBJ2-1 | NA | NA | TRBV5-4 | CASSGGTGPSGMDEQFF | TGTGCCAGCAGCGGCGGAACCGGGCCTTCGGGGATGGATGAGCAGTTCTTC
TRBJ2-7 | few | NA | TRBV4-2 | CASSQPRGEQYF | TGTGCCAGCAGCCAACCTCGGGGGGAGCAGTACTTC
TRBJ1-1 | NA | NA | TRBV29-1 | CSVDSGAGTEAFF | TGCAGCGTTGATAGCGGGGCCGGCACTGAAGCTTTCTTT
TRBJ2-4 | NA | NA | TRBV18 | CASSPFAEGSNIQYF | TGTGCCAGCTCACCGTTTGCTGAAGGATCAAACATTCAGTACTTC
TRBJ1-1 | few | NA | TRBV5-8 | CASSLMVALNTEAFF | TGTGCCAGCAGCTTGATGGTTGCACTAAACACTGAAGCTTTCTTT
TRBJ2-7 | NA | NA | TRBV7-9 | CASSLAPGRSEQYF | TGTGCCAGCAGCTTAGCCCCCGGGCGAAGCGAGCAGTACTTC
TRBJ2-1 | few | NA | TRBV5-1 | CASRIVDEQFF | TGCGCCAGCAGGATAGTGGATGAGCAGTTCTTC
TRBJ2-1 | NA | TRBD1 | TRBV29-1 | CSVEAYRGAYYNEQFF | TGCAGCGTTGAAGCGTACAGGGGTGCTTACTACAATGAGCAGTTCTTC
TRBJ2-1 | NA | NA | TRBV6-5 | CASSSTDYNEQFF | TGTGCCAGCAGTTCGACAGATTACAATGAGCAGTTCTTC
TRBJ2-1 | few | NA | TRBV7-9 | CASSPGQFF | TGTGCCAGCAGTCCGGGGCAGTTCTTC